This T cell receptor beta chain is drawn from a study of OX40 agonist ivuxolimab in advanced cancers. A note on the overall study: Ivuxolimab was an agonistic, fully human IgG2 monoclonal antibody directed against OX40 (CD134), a costimulatory receptor. Intravenous ivuxolimab was administered to patients every 2 weeks at six dose levels: 0.01, 0.1, 0.3, 1.5, 3 and 10 mg/kg. Among the 50 to 55 dose-escalation patients, 19 had hepatocellular carcinoma, roughly 15 melanoma, 9 renal cell carcinoma and 9 head and neck cancer. In the dose-escalation cohort, 65% to 85% of patients were male, and the mean age was 60 years with a range of roughly 20 to 85. Patients were allowed to have had prior anti-PD-1, anti-PD-L1 or anti-CTLA-4 therapy, and more than 30% of the dose-escalation patients had previously received checkpoint inhibitors. Three dose-escalation patients achieved partial responses, one with hepatocellular carcinoma and two with cutaneous melanoma. The purpose of peripheral TCRbeta sequencing was to test whether ivuxolimab changed TCR sequence diversity and led to clonal T-cell expansion. The paper reports the monotherapy dose-escalation portion (N of about 47 patients) of the phase I ivuxolimab trial.

Overall results and qualifications from the work: In the 0.1-3.0 mg/kg groups, partial responders were among the patients with the lowest normalized peripheral clonal expansion, particularly in CD8+ T cells. Antigen specificity was not determined for the clonally expanded peripheral T cells. At doses from 0.1 to 3.0 mg/kg, clonal expansion was seen in both CD4+ and CD8+ blood T cells between baseline and week 6. Low levels of normalized T-cell clonal expansion were also seen in some patients who did not respond. On average, CD8+ T cells showed more expanded clones than CD4+ T cells after ivuxolimab.

Cut back by 4 bases and 6 bases, the V and J ends lie 13 bases apart. The CDR3 numbers 14 residues from cysteine through phenylalanine. The read is trimmed to its CDR3 DNA, 42 bases read in frame from base 1. As encoded in the germline V gene, CDR1 is SGHDN while CDR2 is FVKESK. This clone was detected once. It lacks a known antigen. The record has no base qualities; no much larger clone is one base away. For sequencing of the TCRbeta CDR3 region, genomic DNA was extracted from the sorted cells. The immunoSEQ Assay was used for sequencing of TCRbeta CDR3 regions. The clones in this table, taken by TCRdb from immuneACCESS, are in-frame only. Not every clone is retained; where verified, under half of the shortfall comes from an unresolved V gene, and the cause of the rest is unknown. Across this sample there are 43,000 or so clones, with 80% to 90% seen only once. The top ten clones comprise over 5.5% of the sample.

The trial excluded patients who had a history of autoimmune disease or were on systemic immunosuppression. In every dose cohort, peripheral blood was drawn for TCR sequencing at baseline, cycle 4 day 1, and cycle 7 day 1. Samples were obtained from an open-label, multicenter, first-in-human phase I dose-escalation trial of ivuxolimab. The trial enrolled adults with locally advanced or metastatic head and neck squamous cell, hepatocellular, melanoma or renal cell carcinoma. CD4+ and CD8+ T cells were sorted separately from peripheral blood before TCR sequencing. The sequencing here drew on CD4+ or CD8+ T cells sorted from blood, taken in a trial of the OX40 agonist ivuxolimab. This receptor chain uses TRBV14 and TRBJ2-4; the D gene cannot be resolved beyond TRBD1 or TRBD2, each matching 5 bases. This TCR was sampled from an adult with an advanced solid tumor such as melanoma, head and neck, liver or kidney cancer. The CDR3 region reads CASSRGMRGNIQYF. In nucleotides, the sequence is TGTGCCAGCAGCCGGGGGATGAGGGGAAACATTCAGTACTTC.